A selection of T cell receptor beta chains follows, all from one sample in a study of blood T cell repertoires in COVID-19. Clones were sequenced by immunoSEQ multiplex PCR, and TCRdb holds only the in-frame ones, with some missing. The sample holds about 280,000 clones, 85% seen once. Source material: peripheral blood. All receptors derive from a human donor in a cohort sampled during active COVID-19. Both conserved end residues are part of each CDR3.

CDR3	V	J
CASSLSSGLSYNEQFF	TRBV7-6	TRBJ2-1
CASSVGSGRARGETQYF	TRBV9	TRBJ2-5
CASSVGELAGSRNTGELFF	TRBV9	TRBJ2-2
CASSLGLAGASADTQYF	TRBV7-9	TRBJ2-3
CASSDRGFGDNEQFF	TRBV9	TRBJ2-1
CASSTTGLYSETQYF	TRBV7-2	TRBJ2-5
CASSDVSPLHF	TRBV6-1	TRBJ1-6
CASSLLGRESETQYF	TRBV5-6	TRBJ2-5
CASIDSGAYEQYF	TRBV2	TRBJ2-7
CASKPGLAVSITGELFF	TRBV19	TRBJ2-2
CASSQFAETQYF	TRBV3-1/TRBV3-2	TRBJ2-5
CASRGGPYEQYF	TRBV14	TRBJ2-7
CASRLSAPAGEAFF	TRBV3-1/TRBV3-2	TRBJ1-1
CATWTGGLVGYTF	TRBV10-3	TRBJ1-2
CASSQEDSVVGNEQFF	TRBV3-1/TRBV3-2	TRBJ2-1
CASSSRRENTDTQYF	TRBV7-3	TRBJ2-3
CASSPGDRSNTEAFF	TRBV7-9	TRBJ1-1
CASSLLREVSDTQYF	TRBV7-6	TRBJ2-3
CASSVGGTGGLAKNIQYF	TRBV9	TRBJ2-4
CASSLGQANYGYTF	TRBV28	TRBJ1-2
CASSRTGYNQPQHF	TRBV6-5	TRBJ1-5
CASSGGNGYTF	TRBV10-2	TRBJ1-2